Shown below are 30 T cell receptor beta chains from a single sample sequenced in a study of cytomegalovirus exposure and HLA in healthy donors. The study ran its PCR with 60 Vbeta and 13 Jbeta primers. Some clones are missing from TCRdb's copy, which holds only in-frame ones; the method was immunoSEQ multiplex PCR. The data contain about 300,000 clones, 75% to 90% of them singletons. The specimen sequenced was PBMCs. These receptors were taken from a man aged 35 to 55 in good health and CMV-seropositive.

This sequence joins TRBV28 and TRBJ2-2; D unresolved. V dropped 2 bases and J dropped 1 base, with 5 bases sitting between them. The germline CDR1 and CDR2 sequences are MDHEN and SYDVKM. This CDR3 spans 14 amino acids. The CDR3 coding sequence is TGTGCCAGCAGTTTAGTTATGAACACCGGGGAGCTGTTTTTT. Protein product: CASSLVMNTGELFF.

This clone was recorded once. The genes are TRBV6-5 and TRBJ2-1; 13 bases map to TRBD2. Germline CDR1 and CDR2: MNHEY and SVGAGI. With 0 bases clipped from V and 8 bases from J, the junction kept 1 base outside the gene matches. This CDR3 region has 15 residues. CDR3 residues: CASSYSGLAGDEQFF. The CDR3 DNA sequence: TGTGCCAGCAGTTACTCTGGACTAGCGGGAGATGAGCAGTTCTTC.

V and J are TRBV19 and TRBJ2-1; 9 nucleotides align to TRBD2. The CDR3 length is 16 residues. Germline V gene data show CDR1 as LNHDA and CDR2 as SQIVND (reference sequence). V lost 4 bases, J lost 5 bases, and 9 bases stayed unmatched. CDR3 nucleotide sequence: TGTGCCAGTAGTAGCCTTAGCGGGAGACGAGACAATGAGCAGTTCTTC. Encoded protein: CASSSLSGRRDNEQFF.

The chain joins TRBV19 to TRBJ1-1; D ambiguous. The V gene's germline CDR1 is LNHDA and CDR2 SQIVND (reference sequence). The CDR3 spans 13 residues. V lost 8 bases, J lost 1 base, and 11 bases lay in between. CDR3 DNA: TGTGCCAGTTTACAGTACCCGAACACTGAAGCTTTCTTT. It codes for CASLQYPNTEAFF.

The rearrangement links TRBV7-3 to TRBJ2-1; 12 nucleotides agree with TRBD2. Per the germline V gene, CDR1 is SGHTA and CDR2 is FQGTGA. The ends lost 4 bases at V and 8 bases at J; junction bases unmatched: 6. The CDR3 loop spans 15 amino acids. CDR3 coding DNA: TGTGCCAGCAGCTCGACTAGCGGGAGAACCGATGAGCAGTTCTTC. Residues: CASSSTSGRTDEQFF. Based on the CDR3 plus reference TRBV7-3 and TRBJ2-1, the full variable domain is GAGVSQTPSNKVTEKGKYVELRCDPISGHTALYWYRQSLGQGPEFLIYFQGTGAADDSGLPNDRFFAVRPEGSVSTLKIQRTERGDSAVYLCASSSTSGRTDEQFFGPGTRLTVL.

The V and J genes are TRBV7-9 and TRBJ1-4; D may be TRBD1 (6 bases). CDR3 length: 14 residues. The V end was cut by 3 bases, the J end by 6 bases, with 11 bases between. CDR1 and CDR2 (germline): SEHNR, FQNEAQ (reference sequence). The CDR3, as DNA: TGTGCCAGCAGCTTGGGCAGGGGAGATGAAAAACTGTTTTTT. It yields the protein CASSLGRGDEKLFF. The full variable domain, its missing parts supplied by reference TRBV7-9 and TRBJ1-4, is DTGVSQNPRHKITKRGQNVTFRCDPISEHNRLYWYRQTLGQGPEFLTYFQNEAQLEKSRLLSDRFSAERPKGSFSTLEIQRTEQGDSAMYLCASSLGRGDEKLFFGSGTQLSVL.

This chain joins TRBV5-1 and TRBJ2-3; 12 bases map to TRBD2. V shed 4 bases, J shed 2 bases, and the junction held 5 bases outside the gene matches. The germline V gene encodes CDR1 SGHRS and CDR2 YFSETQ. CDR3 length: 16 amino acids. The CDR3 bases are TGCGCCAGCAGCCCAGGGACTAGCGGGTCCACAGATACGCAGTATTTT. Protein product: CASSPGTSGSTDTQYF.

The rearrangement links TRBV11-2 to TRBJ2-3; D perhaps matches TRBD2 (6 bases). Germline V gene sequence: CDR1 SGHAT, CDR2 FQNNGV. The CDR3 is 15 amino acids. Between the trimmed V and J ends, which lost 4 bases and 3 bases, there was a span of 14 bases. The DNA of the CDR3 is TGTGCCAGCAGCTCGAACGCGGGATCAACAGATACGCAGTATTTT. It codes for CASSSNAGSTDTQYF.

V is TRBV18 and J is TRBJ2-1, with D tentatively TRBD2 (6 bases). Trimming took 5 bases from V and 0 from J, leaving 11 bases between them. From germline, CDR1 is KGHSH and CDR2 LQKENI. This CDR3 is 15 amino acids long. Here the CDR3 reads CASSFSGTSYNEQFF. The CDR3 bases are TGTGCCAGCTCATTTAGCGGAACCTCCTACAATGAGCAGTTCTTC.

The chain is built from TRBV28 and TRBJ2-5; maybe TRBD2 (5 bases). Germline assignment: CDR1 MDHEN and CDR2 SYDVKM. The CDR3 is 15 residues long. Trimming took off 7 bases at V and 7 bases at J, with 22 bases between the two ends. Here the CDR3 reads CASTTLVGVIGTQYF. The CDR3 coding sequence is TGTGCCAGCACCACGCTGGTCGGGGTAATTGGGACCCAGTACTTC.

The chain combines TRBV19 with TRBJ2-7, with 7 nucleotides matching TRBD2. V trimming: 3 bases; J trimming: 4 bases; junction bases outside the gene matches: 6. The germline V gene has CDR1 LNHDA and CDR2 SQIVND (reference sequence). The CDR3 loop spans 14 amino acids. For the CDR3, the DNA is TGTGCCAGTAGTATTGGGTCGGGAGGTTACGAGCAGTACTTC. Translation gives CASSIGSGGYEQYF.

This rearrangement joins TRBV5-4 to TRBJ1-2, with 8 bases identical to TRBD1. CDR3 size: 14 residues. Looked up from germline, CDR1 is SGHNT and CDR2 is YYREEE (reference sequence). The trim removed 7 bases at V and 0 bases at J, leaving 5 bases unmatched. CDR3 bases: TGTGCCAGCTCCAAACAGGGGGCTAACTATGGCTACACCTTC. Protein sequence: CASSKQGANYGYTF.

CDR3 bases: TGTGCCAGCAGCCGAACCACTAGCGGGAGTTTTACAGATACGCAGTATTTT. Its protein is CASSRTTSGSFTDTQYF. The chain recombines TRBV27 with TRBJ2-3, with 11 bases matching TRBD2. Germline-derived CDR1 and CDR2 are MNHEY and SMNVEV (reference sequence). This CDR3 region has 17 residues. Losses at the gene ends were 6 bases for V and 3 bases for J; bases not matched to a gene: 11.

The chain links TRBV5-4 to TRBJ2-2; 11 bases are shared with TRBD2. Trimming at V came to 4 bases and at J to 0 bases, leaving 2 bases not matched to a gene. Germline CDR1 is SGHNT and CDR2 is YYREEE (reference sequence). This CDR3 region has 16 residues. The CDR3 DNA is TGTGCCAGCAGCGCGGGACTAGCGGCGAACACCGGGGAGCTGTTTTTT. This gives the protein CASSAGLAANTGELFF.

The rearrangement joins TRBV5-1 to TRBJ1-1, with D maybe TRBD1 (6 bases). Germline lookup yields CDR1 SGHRS and CDR2 YFSETQ. The CDR3 runs 13 residues. V was pared by 3 bases and J by 5 bases, with 11 bases between. The CDR3 loop is CASSWEGGTEAFF. CDR3 coding DNA: TGCGCCAGCAGCTGGGAGGGGGGTACTGAAGCTTTCTTT.

V is TRBV19 and J is TRBJ2-1; TRBD2 matches 12 bases. CDR1 is LNHDA and CDR2 is SQIVND in the germline V gene (reference sequence). V lost 4 bases, J lost 2 bases, and 3 bases stayed unmatched. The CDR3 sequence is 16 residues long. CDR3 nucleotide sequence: TGTGCCAGTAGTAGTCTAGCGGGAGGGCCCTACAATGAGCAGTTCTTC. Protein sequence: CASSSLAGGPYNEQFF.

CDR3 nucleotide sequence: TGTGCCAGCAGCTTGACGAGGGTGGGTCGCGAGCAGTACTTC. Residues: CASSLTRVGREQYF. This sequence joins TRBV5-6 and TRBJ2-7; possibly TRBD2 for D (5 bases). The V end lost 1 base, the J end lost 6 bases, and 14 bases lay between the germline ends. The germline V gene has CDR1 SGHDT and CDR2 YYEEEE. CDR3 size: 14 residues.

This clone has only one observation. This rearrangement joins TRBV19 to TRBJ2-4; D might be TRBD1 (5 bases). V was trimmed by 3 bases and J by 8 bases, leaving 8 bases between them. This CDR3 region has 12 residues. Germline CDR1 LNHDA, CDR2 SQIVND (reference sequence). The CDR3: CASSMGLDIQYF. CDR3 in DNA: TGTGCCAGTAGTATGGGGCTCGACATTCAGTACTTC.

In nucleotides, the CDR3 is TGTGCCAGCAGCTCTAGACTAGTGGCGTACAATGAGCAGTTCTTC. Translation: CASSSRLVAYNEQFF. The chain recombines TRBV7-9 with TRBJ2-1, with a possible D match to TRBD2 (6 bases). This CDR3 has 15 amino acids. V was cut by 4 bases and J by 4 bases, with 14 bases left in between. Germline CDR1 reads SEHNR; CDR2 reads FQNEAQ (reference sequence).

This clone was found a few times. This chain connects TRBV14 to TRBJ2-7; 7 bases line up with TRBD1. CDR1 and CDR2 from the germline V gene are SGHDN and FVKESK. This CDR3 is built from 15 residues. Unmatched junction bases numbered 5, after V lost 3 bases and J lost 0 bases. The CDR3 region is CASSQLRDSSYEQYF. Written as DNA, the CDR3 is TGTGCCAGCAGCCAGCTCCGGGACAGCTCCTACGAGCAGTACTTC.

The V gene is TRBV9, the J gene TRBJ1-3, with unresolved D. This CDR3 comprises 16 residues. V lost 0 bases to trimming and J lost 0 bases, with 10 bases between them. The germline V gene encodes CDR1 SGDLS and CDR2 YYNGEE. The CDR3 is CASSVATEGSGNTIYF. The CDR3 DNA reads TGTGCCAGCAGCGTAGCTACTGAGGGCTCTGGAAACACCATATATTTT. Supplemented by reference TRBV9 and TRBJ1-3, the full variable domain reads DSGVTQTPKHLITATGQRVTLRCSPRSGDLSVYWYQQSLDQGLQFLIQYYNGEERAKGNILERFSAQQFPDLHSELNLSSLELGDSALYFCASSVATEGSGNTIYFGEGSWLTVV.

V is TRBV15 and J is TRBJ2-1, with 10 positions matching TRBD1. V was pared by 0 bases and J by 5 bases, with 4 bases of the junction left unmatched. The CDR3 spans 16 residues. The germline CDR1 and CDR2 sequences are LNHNV and YYDKDF (reference sequence). As DNA, the CDR3 is TGTGCCACCAGCAGAGACTCCGGGACAGGGGACAATGAGCAGTTCTTC. It specifies CATSRDSGTGDNEQFF.

This chain's CDR3 is CASSDRVYGYTF. As DNA, the CDR3 is TGTGCCAGCAGTGACAGGGTCTATGGCTACACCTTC. The rearrangement links TRBV5-6 to TRBJ1-2; 7 bases are shared with TRBD1. CDR3 length equals 12 residues. Germline V CDR1 and CDR2: SGHDT, YYEEEE. V lost 5 bases to trimming and J lost 4 bases; unmatched junction nucleotides: 2.

In the case of this clone: A read error is likely, as this CDR3 ends without the conserved phenylalanine or tryptophan. The CDR3 coding sequence is TGCGCCAGCAGCTTGGGACAGGGGGCTGGAAACACCATATATCTT. Amino acids: CASSLGQGAGNTIYL. The V gene is TRBV5-1, the J gene TRBJ1-3; 9 nucleotides line up with TRBD1. The V gene end was trimmed by 0 bases and the J gene end by 2 bases; junction bases not matched to a gene: 0. Per germline, CDR1 SGHRS and CDR2 YFSETQ. This CDR3 is 15 amino acids long.

The V call is TRBV10-3, the J call TRBJ2-7, with 7 bases matching TRBD2. Germline V gives CDR1 ENHRY, CDR2 SYGVKD. Unmatched junction bases numbered 6, after V lost 4 bases and J lost 3 bases. The CDR3 is made up of 14 amino acids. The CDR3 nucleotides are TGTGCCATCAGTGGACTAGCAGACGACTACGAGCAGTACTTC. Amino acid sequence: CAISGLADDYEQYF.

The CDR3 region has the DNA TGTGCCAGCAGTTTGAGGGTTGGGGAGCAGTACTTC. This codes for CASSLRVGEQYF. The J gene is TRBJ2-7, the V gene TRBV28; D may be TRBD2 (5 bases). V lost 3 bases to trimming and J lost 7 bases, with 10 bases between them. CDR3 size: 12 residues. The germline V gene has CDR1 MDHEN and CDR2 SYDVKM.

This clone was counted only a few times. V gene TRBV28 combines with J gene TRBJ1-4, with 7 bases aligning to TRBD1. Germline trimming cut 5 bases from V and 8 bases from J; bases unmatched to any gene: 8. Germline-derived CDR1 and CDR2 are MDHEN and SYDVKM. The CDR3 sequence is 14 residues long. The CDR3 region has the DNA TGTGCCAGCAGTAGACAGGGACTGAGGGAAAAACTGTTTTTT. The encoded protein is CASSRQGLREKLFF.

This chain connects TRBV18 to TRBJ1-1; unclear D gene. V shed 2 bases and J shed 0 bases, with 13 bases lying between them. Germline V gene data show CDR1 as KGHSH and CDR2 as LQKENI. This CDR3 region has 16 residues. The CDR3 nucleotides are TGTGCCAGCTCACCAGAAATGAGGGCCATGAACACTGAAGCTTTCTTT. Translating gives CASSPEMRAMNTEAFF.

The chain recombines TRBV5-8 with TRBJ2-7, with 7 bases matching TRBD2. The CDR3 loop spans 13 amino acids. The V gene's germline CDR1 is SGHTS and CDR2 YDEGEE. V shed 2 bases and J 7 bases; nucleotides not matched to a gene: 6. CDR3 amino acids: CASSLWGGREQYF. CDR3 sequence (DNA): TGTGCCAGCAGCTTATGGGGGGGAAGGGAGCAGTACTTC.

The rearrangement links TRBV19 to TRBJ2-7; D perhaps matches TRBD2 (6 bases). From germline, CDR1 is LNHDA and CDR2 SQIVND (reference sequence). The CDR3 is 13 residues long. V lost 5 bases, J lost 2 bases, and 10 bases lay in between. The CDR3 DNA follows: TGTGCCAGTAGTGTGGGACTCACCTACGAGCAGTACTTC. Translated: CASSVGLTYEQYF.